The next 9 T cell receptor beta chains were all read from a single sample in a study of cytomegalovirus exposure and HLA in healthy donors. Vbeta (60) and Jbeta (13) primers were used in the PCR. The data were produced by immunoSEQ multiplex PCR, yet TCRdb's version contains in-frame clones alone and is incomplete. The table has roughly 140,000 clones, 85% seen once; the top ten hold about 2.3%. Sample: PBMCs. The receptors shown here come from a woman aged 18-35 years in good health and CMV-seronegative.

The chain joins TRBV4-1 to TRBJ1-3; weak D call: TRBD1 (5 bases). Germline lookup yields CDR1 MGHRA and CDR2 YSYEKL. With 1 base removed from V and 2 bases from J, the gap between germline ends came to 18 bases. The CDR3 runs to 18 residues. The CDR3 loop is CASSQGWGGISPGNTIYF. The CDR3 nucleotides read TGCGCCAGCAGCCAAGGCTGGGGGGGTATCAGTCCTGGAAACACCATATATTTT.

This chain joins TRBV10-1 and TRBJ1-5; the match to TRBD1 covers 9 bases. The CDR3 is 17 residues long. In germline, CDR1 is WNHNN, CDR2 SYGVQD (reference sequence). The junction had 8 bases not matched to a gene; V was cut back by 5 bases and J by 0 bases. The CDR3: CASSTGQGRSSNQPQHF. DNA of the CDR3: TGCGCCAGCAGTACAGGACAGGGGCGCAGTAGCAATCAGCCCCAGCATTTT.

V and J are TRBV11-2 and TRBJ1-6, with D maybe TRBD1 (5 bases). This CDR3 spans 14 amino acids. V was trimmed by 5 bases and J by 7 bases, leaving 12 bases between them. Germline V gene data show CDR1 as SGHAT and CDR2 as FQNNGV. Written as DNA, the CDR3 is TGTGCCAGCAGCCCTCTAAGGGGAAATTCACCCCTCCACTTT. It specifies CASSPLRGNSPLHF.

The gene calls are TRBV6-5 and TRBJ2-1, with 8 bases identical to TRBD2. CDR3 length: 16 residues. Germline lookup yields CDR1 MNHEY and CDR2 SVGAGI. Trimming at V came to 2 bases and at J to 7 bases, leaving 10 bases not matched to a gene. CDR3 in DNA: TGTGCCAGCAGTTACCCCCGGGGGGGGTCGTATAATGAGCAGTTCTTC. It translates to CASSYPRGGSYNEQFF.

The chain couples TRBV18 to TRBJ2-2; D not resolved. The CDR3 is made up of 14 amino acids. Per germline, CDR1 KGHSH and CDR2 LQKENI. Trimming cost V 4 bases and J 5 bases, with 11 bases left between them. The CDR3 loop reads CASSLNSRTGELFF. The CDR3 DNA is TGTGCCAGCTCACTAAATTCGAGGACCGGGGAGCTGTTTTTT.

The chain recombines TRBV6-1 with TRBJ1-2, with D perhaps TRBD1 (6 bases). The germline V and J ends were trimmed by 5 bases and 2 bases, with 12 bases remaining between them. The V gene's germline CDR1 is MNHNS and CDR2 SASEGT. This CDR3 spans 14 amino acids. CDR3 region: CASSRRDKNYGYTF. The CDR3 DNA is TGTGCCAGCAGTAGAAGGGACAAAAACTATGGCTACACCTTC.

The rearrangement uses TRBV19 and TRBJ2-1; the D gene is possibly TRBD1 (5 bases). The CDR3 sequence is 11 residues long. Per the germline V gene, CDR1 is LNHDA and CDR2 is SQIVND (reference sequence). With 4 bases removed from V and 8 bases from J, the gap between germline ends came to 6 bases. This CDR3 reads CASSTGYEQFF. CDR3 nucleotides: TGTGCCAGTAGTACAGGGTATGAGCAGTTCTTC.

This chain links TRBV12-5 with TRBJ2-6; 9 positions match TRBD1. This CDR3 is 17 amino acids long. With 7 bases clipped from V and 0 bases from J, the junction kept 7 bases outside the gene matches. CDR1 is LGHNT, CDR2 FRNRAP, per germline. CDR3 in DNA: TGTGCTAGTGCCGCCGGGACAGGGAGCTCTGGGGCCAACGTCCTGACTTTC. The encoded protein is CASAAGTGSSGANVLTF.

The chain is built from TRBV29-1 and TRBJ2-5; 12 positions match TRBD2. V was pared by 4 bases and J by 5 bases, with 8 bases of the junction left unmatched. The CDR3 contains 15 residues. CDR1 and CDR2 from the germline V gene are SQVTM and ANQGSEA. The DNA of the CDR3 is TGCAGCGTTGTCGCTAGCGGGGGGGCCTTGGAGACCCAGTACTTC. Translating gives CSVVASGGALETQYF. The full variable domain, rest sourced from reference TRBV29-1 and TRBJ2-5, is SAVISQKPSRDICQRGTSLTIQCQVDSQVTMMFWYRQQPGQSLTLIATANQGSEATYESGFVIDKFPISRPNLTFSTLTVSNMSPEDSSIYLCSVVASGGALETQYFGPGTRLLVL.